Below, 12 T cell receptor beta chains from the same sample are listed, as sequenced in a study of blood T cell repertoires in COVID-19. Produced via immunoSEQ multiplex PCR; TCRdb's table is partial and in-frame only. The table lists 130,000 to 150,000 clones, 88% of them singletons, with about 1.7% in the top ten. Sequenced input: peripheral blood. Receptors were obtained from a man aged 65-85 years with acute or convalescent COVID-19.

This sequence joins TRBV5-3 and TRBJ2-1, with unresolved D. TRBV5-3 is an open reading frame, and its role is uncertain. The germline V and J ends were trimmed by 10 bases and 6 bases, with 20 bases remaining between them. The CDR3 extends over 14 amino acids. The CDR3 DNA follows: TGTGCCCGAGAAGCAGAAATCCTAGTCAATGAGCAGTTCTTC. Protein product: CAREAEILVNEQFF.

V gene TRBV12-5 combines with J gene TRBJ1-2; D may be TRBD1 (6 bases). Germline assignment: CDR1 LGHNT and CDR2 FRNRAP. The CDR3 spans 18 residues. V shed 7 bases and J shed 1 base, with 25 bases lying between them. The chain's CDR3 is CASVLLRPDSKVNYGYTF. The DNA of the CDR3 is TGTGCTAGTGTCTTATTGCGCCCGGACAGCAAAGTTAACTATGGCTACACCTTC. The full variable domain, its missing parts supplied by reference TRBV12-5 and TRBJ1-2, is DARVTQTPRHKVTEMGQEVTMRCQPILGHNTVFWYRQTMMQGLELLAYFRNRAPLDDSGMPKDRFSAEMPDATLATLKIQPSEPRDSAVYFCASVLLRPDSKVNYGYTFGSGTRLTVV.

The V and J genes are TRBV30 and TRBJ1-2; D is possibly TRBD1 (5 bases). The CDR3 consists of 15 residues. The V end was cut by 2 bases, the J end by 3 bases, with 16 bases between. Germline values: CDR1 GTSNPN, CDR2 SVGIG (reference sequence). The CDR3 region has the DNA TGTGCCTGGAGTTTAAACAGGCTCATGGACTATGGCTACACCTTC. This gives the protein CAWSLNRLMDYGYTF.

This clone was recorded only once. The chain links TRBV5-4 to TRBJ1-3; D is ambiguous. This CDR3 spans 14 amino acids. Germline V gene data show CDR1 as SGHNT and CDR2 as YYREEE (reference sequence). V was cut by 0 bases and J by 4 bases, with 8 bases left in between. Here the CDR3 reads CASSLESRGNTIYF. The CDR3 DNA reads as TGTGCCAGCAGCTTGGAAAGCAGGGGAAACACCATATATTTT.

This clone was observed a handful of times. The gene calls are TRBV6-1 and TRBJ1-5; D uncertain. V was cut by 1 base and J by 0 bases, with 13 bases left in between. Germline loops: CDR1 MNHNS, CDR2 SASEGT. The CDR3 covers 17 residues. The CDR3 loop reads CASSEVGRRYSNQPQHF. For the CDR3, the DNA is TGTGCCAGCAGTGAAGTAGGCAGGCGATATAGCAATCAGCCCCAGCATTTT.

The chain joins TRBV5-4 to TRBJ2-1, with 7 bases identical to TRBD2. This CDR3 has 19 residues. Germline CDR1 SGHNT, CDR2 YYREEE (reference sequence). Losses at the gene ends were 2 bases for V and 0 bases for J; bases not matched to a gene: 14. This CDR3 is CASSLGGSPYTLSYNEQFF. In nucleotides, the CDR3 is TGTGCCAGCAGCTTAGGCGGGAGTCCTTATACTCTCTCCTACAATGAGCAGTTCTTC.

This rearrangement joins TRBV5-1 to TRBJ2-3; 8 bases agree with TRBD2. CDR1 SGHRS and CDR2 YFSETQ come from the germline V gene. V shed 4 bases, J shed 3 bases, and the junction held 7 bases outside the gene matches. The CDR3 totals 15 residues. CDR3 protein: CASSSSSGQTDTQYF. Written as DNA, the CDR3 is TGCGCCAGCAGCAGCTCTAGCGGGCAAACAGATACGCAGTATTTT.

The chain is built from TRBV7-9 and TRBJ1-1; 9 bases align to TRBD1. Per germline, CDR1 SEHNR and CDR2 FQNEAQ (reference sequence). V shed 5 bases and J 11 bases; nucleotides not matched to a gene: 18. The length of the CDR3 is 16 residues. The chain's CDR3 is CASSPALHRGLMGAFF. The DNA of the CDR3 is TGTGCCAGCAGCCCAGCCTTGCACAGGGGGCTGATGGGCGCTTTCTTT. The variable domain in full, with the rest retrieved from reference TRBV7-9 and TRBJ1-1, is DTGVSQNPRHKITKRGQNVTFRCDPISEHNRLYWYRQTLGQGPEFLTYFQNEAQLEKSRLLSDRFSAERPKGSFSTLEIQRTEQGDSAMYLCASSPALHRGLMGAFFGQGTRLTVV.

This clone was recorded a few times. The rearrangement joins TRBV16 to TRBJ1-4; a possible D gene is TRBD1 (5 bases). Germline CDR1 and CDR2: KGHSY and FQNENV. V dropped 4 bases and J dropped 7 bases, with 16 bases sitting between them. This CDR3 spans 15 amino acids. Here the CDR3 reads CASSPRQIRGEKLFF. CDR3 sequence (DNA): TGTGCCAGCAGCCCACGCCAGATTAGGGGTGAAAAACTGTTTTTT.

This chain joins TRBV19 and TRBJ1-5, with D perhaps TRBD1 (6 bases). Looked up from germline, CDR1 is LNHDA and CDR2 is SQIVND (reference sequence). This CDR3 is 16 amino acids long. The V end lost 0 bases, the J end lost 2 bases, and 11 bases lay between the germline ends. The CDR3 DNA is TGTGCCAGTAGTATAGACAGGGGAGAGGGCAATCAGCCCCAGCATTTT. Encoded protein: CASSIDRGEGNQPQHF.

The chain joins TRBV20-1 to TRBJ2-3; perhaps TRBD2 as D (5 bases). CDR3 size: 11 residues. V was clipped by 5 bases and J by 12 bases, with 15 bases between them. The germline V gene encodes CDR1 DFQATT and CDR2 SNEGSKA (reference sequence). The CDR3: CSAYRRPGQYF. In DNA, the CDR3 is TGCAGTGCTTACCGGAGGCCCGGTCAGTATTTT.

This clone was picked up a small number of times. This sequence joins TRBV3-1 (or the pseudogene TRBV3-2) and TRBJ1-5; possible D gene TRBD1, 6 bases. The V gene lost 5 bases and the J gene lost 0 bases, with 26 bases spanning the gap. Germline CDR1 LGHDT, CDR2 YNNKEL (reference sequence). The CDR3 is 20 amino acids. The CDR3 here is CASSLPRDTERDYSNQPQHF. CDR3 DNA: TGTGCCAGCAGCTTACCCCGGGACACGGAAAGGGATTATAGCAATCAGCCCCAGCATTTT.